This is a list of T cell receptor beta chains from one sample in a study of OX40 agonist ivuxolimab in advanced cancers. Repertoires were generated with immunoSEQ multiplex PCR, while TCRdb's copy carries only in-frame clones and drops some. The sample lists more than 45,000 clones, over 75% occurring once. The sample was CD4+ or CD8+ T cells sorted from blood, taken in a trial of the OX40 agonist ivuxolimab. These receptors were collected from an adult with an advanced solid tumor such as melanoma, head and neck, liver or kidney cancer. The CDR3 runs from the conserved cysteine through the conserved F or W. The D gene is left open where the match is weak. Part of the rows lack a size; the others show once, few, many or a class for expanded clones.

J: TRBJ1-2; size: NA; V: TRBV12-5; D: TRBD1; DNA: TGTGCTAGTGGTTTGGGACAGGGTAACCATGGCTACACCTTC; CDR3: CASGLGQGNHGYTF
J: TRBJ2-7; size: NA; V: TRBV6-1; D: TRBD1; DNA: TGTGCCAGCAGTGAAGAGACAGGGGGCTACGAGCAGTACTTC; CDR3: CASSEETGGYEQYF
J: TRBJ1-2; size: NA; V: TRBV7-8; D: NA; DNA: TGTGCCAGCAGCTTTGCCGACAGCAATGTTGGCTACACCTTC; CDR3: CASSFADSNVGYTF
J: TRBJ1-2; size: once; V: TRBV2; D: TRBD1; DNA: TGTGCCAGCACAGGGGGGGGAGCTACTAACTATGGCTACACCTTC; CDR3: CASTGGGATNYGYTF
J: TRBJ2-3; size: NA; V: TRBV19; D: TRBD2; DNA: TGTGCCAGTAGACCCTGGGGACTAGCGGGGGGCCCTAGCACAGATACGCAGTATTTT; CDR3: CASRPWGLAGGPSTDTQYF
J: TRBJ2-7; size: NA; V: TRBV2; D: TRBD2; DNA: TGTGCCAGCAGACTAGCGGGGTCCTACGAGCAGTACTTC; CDR3: CASRLAGSYEQYF
J: TRBJ2-5; size: few; V: TRBV11-1; D: NA; DNA: TGTGCCAGCAGCCCCCCGGGTCGAGAGACCCAGTACTTC; CDR3: CASSPPGRETQYF
J: TRBJ1-2; size: NA; V: TRBV15; D: NA; DNA: TGTGCCACATCAAGGGCGGGGAATAACTATGGCTACACCTTC; CDR3: CATSRAGNNYGYTF
J: TRBJ2-1; size: NA; V: TRBV2; D: TRBD2; DNA: TGTGCCGGAGCCGGTGGGGGGGAGGATGAGCAGTTCTTC; CDR3: CAGAGGGEDEQFF
J: TRBJ2-7; size: NA; V: TRBV28; D: TRBD2; DNA: TGTGCCAGCAGTCTTGACCTGGCGGGGGCCTACGAGCAGTACTTC; CDR3: CASSLDLAGAYEQYF
J: TRBJ2-5; size: NA; V: TRBV6-1; D: NA; DNA: TGTGCCAGCAGTCCCCTCGGGCTAGAAGAGACCCAGTACTTC; CDR3: CASSPLGLEETQYF
J: TRBJ1-5; size: NA; V: TRBV5-1; D: TRBD1; DNA: TGCGCCAGCAGCTTGCAGCAGACAGGGAATCAGCCCCAGCATTTT; CDR3: CASSLQQTGNQPQHF
J: TRBJ2-1; size: NA; V: TRBV9; D: NA; DNA: TGTGCCAGCAGCACCCCGTTTTTCAGGCCTTCCTACAATGAGCAGTTCTTC; CDR3: CASSTPFFRPSYNEQFF
J: TRBJ2-3; size: NA; V: TRBV5-4; D: NA; DNA: TGTGCCAGCAGCCAAGGGACAGCGGGGGAACCCACAGATACGCAGTATTTT; CDR3: CASSQGTAGEPTDTQYF
J: TRBJ1-3; size: NA; V: TRBV7-8; D: NA; DNA: TGTGCCAGCAGCTTGGGGACATCTGGAAACACCATATATTTT; CDR3: CASSLGTSGNTIYF
J: TRBJ2-5; size: NA; V: TRBV5-1; D: NA; DNA: TGCGCCAGCAGCTTCGGCCAGGGTCAAGAGACCCAGTACTTC; CDR3: CASSFGQGQETQYF
J: TRBJ1-3; size: NA; V: TRBV2; D: NA; DNA: TGTGCCAGCAGTGAGCTCCTCTCTGGAAACACCATATATTTT; CDR3: CASSELLSGNTIYF
J: TRBJ1-5; size: NA; V: TRBV6-1; D: NA; DNA: TGTGCCAGCAGGGTAACCGTCAATCAGCCCCAGCATTTT; CDR3: CASRVTVNQPQHF
J: TRBJ1-5; size: NA; V: TRBV6-1; D: NA; DNA: TGTGCCAGCAGTGTAAGTTTGAGTAGGGGGGCCCCTATCAATCAGCCCCAGCATTTT; CDR3: CASSVSLSRGAPINQPQHF
J: TRBJ2-6; size: NA; V: TRBV5-4; D: TRBD1; DNA: TGTGCCAGCAGCTTGGGCCCCAGGACAGGGGGATCTGGGGCCAACGTCCTGACTTTC; CDR3: CASSLGPRTGGSGANVLTF
J: TRBJ1-2; size: NA; V: TRBV19; D: NA; DNA: TGTGCCAGTAGCGGGAGCCCTACGCGGAACTATGGCTACACCTTC; CDR3: CASSGSPTRNYGYTF
J: TRBJ1-2; size: NA; V: TRBV5-4; D: NA; DNA: TGTGCCAGCAGCTTGGGTCCTCAGGGAGCCTATGGCTACACCTTC; CDR3: CASSLGPQGAYGYTF
J: TRBJ2-5; size: NA; V: TRBV15; D: TRBD1; DNA: TGTGCCACCAGCAGAGTCCACAGGGGTCAAGAGACCCAGTACTTC; CDR3: CATSRVHRGQETQYF
J: TRBJ1-6; size: NA; V: TRBV27; D: TRBD1; DNA: TGTGCCAGCAGCCTTGAGGGACAGGGGTTAAGAGGATCACCCCTCCACTTT; CDR3: CASSLEGQGLRGSPLHF
J: TRBJ1-3; size: few; V: TRBV5-8; D: NA; DNA: TGTGCCAGCAGCTGGGCCTCTGGAAACACCATATATTTT; CDR3: CASSWASGNTIYF
J: TRBJ1-2; size: NA; V: TRBV7-9; D: NA; DNA: TGTGCCAGCAGCTTAGGGGTTAACTATGGCTACACCTTC; CDR3: CASSLGVNYGYTF
J: TRBJ2-5; size: NA; V: TRBV1; D: NA; DNA: TGCACCAGCAGCCAAGCGTGGGGGATACAAGAGACCCAGTACTTC; CDR3: CTSSQAWGIQETQYF
J: TRBJ2-3; size: NA; V: TRBV7-8; D: TRBD2; DNA: TGTGCCAGCAGCTTAGCTAGCGGGGGGGCCACAGATACGCAGTATTTT; CDR3: CASSLASGGATDTQYF
J: TRBJ1-6; size: NA; V: TRBV4-1; D: NA; DNA: TGCGCCAGCAGCCAAGGTCGTGGGAGAGATAATTCACCCCTCCACTTT; CDR3: CASSQGRGRDNSPLHF
J: TRBJ1-5; size: NA; V: TRBV5-4; D: NA; DNA: TGTGCCAGCAGCTTGGCCGGGGGGTACGGCAATCAGCCCCAGCATTTT; CDR3: CASSLAGGYGNQPQHF
J: TRBJ2-7; size: once; V: TRBV11-2; D: NA; DNA: TGTGCCAGCAGTCCACTCTTTGAGCAGTACTTC; CDR3: CASSPLFEQYF
J: TRBJ1-1; size: few; V: TRBV5-1; D: NA; DNA: TGCGCCAGCAGCTTGGGTTACGGTGACACTGAAGCTTTCTTT; CDR3: CASSLGYGDTEAFF
J: TRBJ2-3; size: NA; V: TRBV5-1; D: NA; DNA: TGCGCCAGCAGCTTTATGGGGACTAGCACAGATACGCAGTATTTT; CDR3: CASSFMGTSTDTQYF
J: TRBJ2-5; size: few; V: TRBV10-3; D: NA; DNA: TGTGCCATCAGTGAGGCTCGCGGTGGAGAGACCCAGTACTTC; CDR3: CAISEARGGETQYF
J: TRBJ2-3; size: NA; V: TRBV5-5; D: NA; DNA: TGTGCCAGCAGCGCCTACCTTCCCCGGGGCACAGATACGCAGTATTTT; CDR3: CASSAYLPRGTDTQYF
J: TRBJ2-5; size: NA; V: TRBV19; D: TRBD2; DNA: TGTGCCAGTAGCCGACTAGCGGTCCACGGGGAGACCCAGTACTTC; CDR3: CASSRLAVHGETQYF
J: TRBJ2-7; size: NA; V: TRBV15; D: NA; DNA: TGTGCCACCAGCTCTAATAGGGCTGCGTGGGAAGAGCAGTACTTC; CDR3: CATSSNRAAWEEQYF
J: TRBJ2-1; size: NA; V: TRBV19; D: TRBD2; DNA: TGTGCCAGTAGTGTGCTCAAGGGGGGACTAGTCGCGAATGAGCAGTTCTTC; CDR3: CASSVLKGGLVANEQFF
J: TRBJ1-2; size: few; V: TRBV28; D: NA; DNA: TGTGCCAGCAGTTCGAAGATCTATGGCTACACCTTC; CDR3: CASSSKIYGYTF
J: TRBJ1-2; size: NA; V: TRBV5-1; D: NA; DNA: TGCGCCAGCAGCCCATGGACAGATTATGGCTACACCTTC; CDR3: CASSPWTDYGYTF
J: TRBJ2-7; size: NA; V: TRBV11-2; D: NA; DNA: TGTGCCAGCAGCTCCACCTACGAGCAGTACTTC; CDR3: CASSSTYEQYF
J: TRBJ1-5; size: NA; V: TRBV29-1; D: NA; DNA: TGCAGCCCCCGACAGGTTTTTTATCAGCCCCAGCATTTT; CDR3: CSPRQVFYQPQHF
J: TRBJ1-5; size: NA; V: TRBV28; D: TRBD1; DNA: TGTGCCAGCAGTCCGACAGGGGGACACCAGCCCCAGCATTTT; CDR3: CASSPTGGHQPQHF
J: TRBJ2-7; size: NA; V: TRBV6-1; D: TRBD1; DNA: TGTGCCAGCAATCCCAGGACAGGAACCTACGAGCAGTACTTC; CDR3: CASNPRTGTYEQYF
J: TRBJ2-7; size: NA; V: TRBV5-1; D: NA; DNA: TGCGCCAGCAGCTTAGGACAGGGAGGGTCAGAGCAGTACTTC; CDR3: CASSLGQGGSEQYF
J: TRBJ1-3; size: once; V: TRBV19; D: TRBD1; DNA: TGTGCCAGTAGTAATCCGGGACAGAGTGGAAACACCATATATTTT; CDR3: CASSNPGQSGNTIYF
J: TRBJ2-5; size: NA; V: TRBV5-4; D: TRBD1; DNA: TGTGCCAGCAGCACGGGACAGACACAAGAGACCCAGTACTTC; CDR3: CASSTGQTQETQYF
J: TRBJ2-2; size: few; V: TRBV11-2; D: NA; DNA: TGTGCCAGCAGCTTGCAGTCGAACACCGGGGAGCTGTTTTTT; CDR3: CASSLQSNTGELFF
J: TRBJ2-7; size: NA; V: TRBV6-5; D: NA; DNA: TGTGCCAGCAGTTTGGCTCTTAAGGGCTACGAGCAGTACTTC; CDR3: CASSLALKGYEQYF
J: TRBJ1-2; size: NA; V: TRBV15; D: NA; DNA: TGTGCCACCAGCAGAGCTACTGGGCGGGCCGGCTACACCTTC; CDR3: CATSRATGRAGYTF
J: TRBJ2-5; size: NA; V: TRBV4-1; D: NA; DNA: TGCGCCAGCAGCCAAGATCAGCTACAAGAGACCCAGTACTTC; CDR3: CASSQDQLQETQYF
J: TRBJ1-3; size: NA; V: TRBV28; D: NA; DNA: TGTGCCAGCAGTCCGGACGGTCCCTCTGGAAACACCATATATTTT; CDR3: CASSPDGPSGNTIYF
J: TRBJ2-3; size: NA; V: TRBV5-1; D: NA; DNA: TGCGCCAGCAGCTTAGGACAAGACACAGATACGCAGTATTTT; CDR3: CASSLGQDTDTQYF
J: TRBJ1-1; size: NA; V: TRBV7-3; D: NA; DNA: TGTGCCAGCAGCTTAAAGGGGGGCGCTGAAGCTTTCTTT; CDR3: CASSLKGGAEAFF
J: TRBJ2-3; size: NA; V: TRBV19; D: TRBD1; DNA: TGTGCCAGTAGCGCCTCCAGGACAGGGGGCAGAGATACGCAGTATTTT; CDR3: CASSASRTGGRDTQYF
J: TRBJ2-1; size: NA; V: TRBV7-7; D: NA; DNA: TGTGCCAGCAGCTTAGGAGTGGGGAACAATGAGCAGTTCTTC; CDR3: CASSLGVGNNEQFF
J: TRBJ2-6; size: once; V: TRBV23-1; D: NA; DNA: TGCGCCAGCAGTATGACGTATACGCAACAAAGTCGGGCCAACGTCCTGACTTTC; CDR3: CASSMTYTQQSRANVLTF
J: TRBJ2-3; size: NA; V: TRBV28; D: TRBD1; DNA: TGTGCCAGCAGTTTCGTTGACGGGACAGGAACAGATACGCAGTATTTT; CDR3: CASSFVDGTGTDTQYF